A single sample is the source of the 21 T cell receptor beta chains below, sequenced in a study of blood T cell repertoires in COVID-19. Data came from immunoSEQ multiplex PCR; TCRdb stores just in-frame clones and leaves some out. This sample has under 250,000 clones, with over 60% found just once. The material sequenced was peripheral blood. The receptors derive from a woman aged 70-85 years with acute or convalescent COVID-19.

This sequence joins TRBV3-1 (or the pseudogene TRBV3-2) and TRBJ2-7, with 9 bases that match TRBD2. Germline loops: CDR1 LGHDT, CDR2 YNNKEL (reference sequence). The CDR3 spans 15 residues. J lost 5 bases, V lost 4 bases, and 9 bases had no gene match. CDR3 protein: CASSRRRGGVDEQYF. As DNA, the CDR3 is TGTGCCAGCAGCCGGCGCCGCGGGGGGGTCGACGAGCAGTACTTC.

The J gene is TRBJ2-7, the V gene TRBV7-2; 10 bases are shared with TRBD2. Germline-derived CDR1 and CDR2 are SGHTA and FQGNSA. V trimming: 1 base; J trimming: 6 bases; junction bases outside the gene matches: 3. The CDR3 runs to 14 residues. The CDR3 spells CASSLEQRGGEQYF. The CDR3 DNA follows: TGTGCCAGCAGCTTAGAGCAGCGGGGGGGCGAGCAGTACTTC.

The chain uses TRBV11-2 and TRBJ2-5; D gene ambiguous. V lost 1 base to trimming and J lost 6 bases, with 9 bases between them. The CDR3 loop spans 13 amino acids. Germline CDR1 is SGHAT and CDR2 is FQNNGV. The CDR3 sequence is CASSLGLPKTQYF. CDR3 nucleotide sequence: TGTGCCAGCAGCTTAGGACTGCCGAAGACCCAGTACTTC.

The chain combines TRBV24-1 with TRBJ1-3; TRBD1 matches 8 bases. CDR3 length: 17 residues. Trimming at V came to 3 bases and at J to 4 bases, leaving 10 bases not matched to a gene. Germline V gene lookup returns CDR1 KGHDR and CDR2 SFDVKD. CDR3 sequence reads: CATSDPPGQGGGNTIYF. CDR3 in DNA: TGTGCCACCAGTGATCCTCCTGGACAGGGTGGCGGAAACACCATATATTTT.

This rearrangement joins TRBV2 to TRBJ2-3, with TRBD2 identical over 13 bases. The germline V gene has CDR1 SNHLY and CDR2 FYNNEI. The CDR3 has 13 amino acids. V was pared by 11 bases and J by 1 base, with 0 bases of the junction left unmatched. Written as DNA, the CDR3 is TGTGCCGGACTAGCGGGGGGCACAGATACGCAGTATTTT. Translating gives CAGLAGGTDTQYF.

This chain connects TRBV4-3 to TRBJ2-7; weak D call: TRBD1 (6 bases). The CDR3 totals 15 residues. CDR1 is LGHNA and CDR2 is YSLEER in the germline V gene. Trimming left V 2 bases short and J 2 bases short, with 13 bases between. DNA of the CDR3: TGCGCCAGCAGCCAAAGAAGGGACACAGCCTACGAGCAGTACTTC. This encodes CASSQRRDTAYEQYF.

In DNA form, the CDR3 reads TGTGCCAGCAGCTTGGGTCCAGGGACAAGCAATCAGCCCCAGCATTTT. As protein: CASSLGPGTSNQPQHF. The chain recombines TRBV5-5 with TRBJ1-5; TRBD1 might be the D (6 bases). The germline V gene encodes CDR1 SGHKS and CDR2 YYEKEE (reference sequence). V dropped 0 bases and J dropped 1 base, with 11 bases sitting between them. The CDR3 is made up of 16 amino acids. The entire variable domain, with the rest obtained from reference TRBV5-5 and TRBJ1-5, is as follows: DAGVTQSPTHLIKTRGQQVTLRCSPISGHKSVSWYQQVLGQGPQFIFQYYEKEERGRGNFPDRFSARQFPNYSSELNVNALLLGDSALYLCASSLGPGTSNQPQHFGDGTRLSIL.

The V and J genes are TRBV5-1 and TRBJ1-4, with D possibly TRBD1 on 5 matching bases. Germline loops: CDR1 SGHRS, CDR2 YFSETQ. The ends were cut back, 3 bases at V and 2 bases at J, with 8 bases in the middle. The CDR3 sequence is 14 residues long. The CDR3 loop reads CASSSGLTNEKLFF. The CDR3 nucleotides are TGCGCCAGCAGCTCAGGGTTGACTAATGAAAAACTGTTTTTT.

CDR3 nucleotide sequence: TGTGCCAGCAGCACCAGGGACAGGGGGCGGGTGTACACCTTC. This codes for CASSTRDRGRVYTF. The chain joins TRBV6-5 to TRBJ1-2; 12 bases match TRBD1. Germline V lookup: CDR1 MNHEY, CDR2 SVGAGI. Trimming cost V 6 bases and J 11 bases; bases outside gene matches: 10. This CDR3 has 14 amino acids.

This chain joins TRBV29-1 and TRBJ2-3; TRBD1 might be the D (6 bases). The V gene lost 3 bases and the J gene lost 4 bases, with 11 bases spanning the gap. The CDR3 is 13 amino acids. CDR1 and CDR2 from the germline V gene are SQVTM and ANQGSEA. The CDR3 loop is CSVDSPGADTQYF. CDR3 DNA sequence: TGCAGCGTTGATTCCCCAGGGGCAGATACGCAGTATTTT.

The rearrangement joins TRBV7-3 to TRBJ2-3, with 11 bases fitting TRBD2. This CDR3 region has 15 residues. The J segment lost 5 bases and the V segment lost 5 bases, leaving 6 bases of the junction unmatched. CDR1 and CDR2 from the germline V gene are SGHTA and FQGTGA. The CDR3 reads CASSPLSGGVDTQYF. The CDR3 coding sequence is TGTGCCAGCAGCCCCCTTAGCGGGGGGGTAGATACGCAGTATTTT.

The chain carries TRBV30 and TRBJ2-2, with TRBD1 identical over 7 bases. V shed 4 bases and J 7 bases; nucleotides not matched to a gene: 6. The CDR3 spans 13 residues. Germline CDR1 reads GTSNPN; CDR2 reads SVGIG (reference sequence). In DNA, the CDR3 is TGTGCCTGGACACAGGGGTTCGGCGGGGAGCTGTTTTTT. Protein: CAWTQGFGGELFF.

This chain links TRBV5-5 with TRBJ1-2; the match to TRBD1 covers 8 bases. J gave up 7 bases and V 3 bases, and 11 bases lay outside the gene matches. CDR3 length: 15 amino acids. Germline CDR1 is SGHKS and CDR2 is YYEKEE (reference sequence). The CDR3 loop reads CASSSVAGGTSGYTF. The CDR3 DNA sequence: TGTGCCAGCAGCTCGGTAGCAGGGGGCACATCTGGCTACACCTTC.

The chain has TRBV3-1 (or the pseudogene TRBV3-2) and TRBJ2-5; 10 bases are shared with TRBD1. CDR1 is LGHDT, CDR2 YNNKEL, per germline (reference sequence). The CDR3 covers 18 residues. The V gene end was trimmed by 1 base and the J gene end by 3 bases; junction bases not matched to a gene: 11. The CDR3 sequence is CASSQGLVGTGVKETQYF. The CDR3 nucleotides are TGTGCCAGCAGCCAAGGTTTGGTAGGGACAGGGGTAAAAGAGACCCAGTACTTC.

This clone occurred many times. The rearrangement uses TRBV18 and TRBJ2-2; 9 bases agree with TRBD1. The J segment lost 4 bases and the V segment lost 0 bases, leaving 15 bases of the junction unmatched. Germline lookup yields CDR1 KGHSH and CDR2 LQKENI. The CDR3 runs to 20 residues. The CDR3, as DNA: TGTGCCAGCTCACCACCAAATCCGGGACAGGGCGATTCGCTCACCGGGGAGCTGTTTTTT. Amino acid sequence: CASSPPNPGQGDSLTGELFF.

J is TRBJ2-1 and V is TRBV10-1, with 9 bases fitting TRBD2. J lost 3 bases, V lost 2 bases, and 2 bases had no gene match. The CDR3 covers 15 residues. Germline V gives CDR1 WNHNN, CDR2 SYGVQD (reference sequence). Written as DNA, the CDR3 is TGCGCCAGCAGTGAGGGCGGGGGGGACTACAATGAGCAGTTCTTC. Its protein is CASSEGGGDYNEQFF.

The rearrangement links TRBV19 to TRBJ2-3, with a weak D call TRBD2 (7 bases). This CDR3 contains 14 residues. Trimming removed 7 bases from V and 6 bases from J, with 17 bases in between. Germline CDR1 LNHDA, CDR2 SQIVND (reference sequence). CDR3: CASMESGGRDTQYF. The DNA of the CDR3 is TGTGCCAGTATGGAATCGGGGGGCCGGGATACGCAGTATTTT.

The gene calls are TRBV7-9 and TRBJ2-3; TRBD2 agrees at 9 bases. Germline V gene data show CDR1 as SEHNR and CDR2 as FQNEAQ (reference sequence). V shed 5 bases, J shed 0 bases, and the junction held 15 bases outside the gene matches. The CDR3 length is 19 residues. The CDR3 nucleotides are TGTGCCAGCAGCAGATACCTGGGACTCGCGGGGGGGAGCACAGATACGCAGTATTTT. This sequence encodes CASSRYLGLAGGSTDTQYF.

The chain combines TRBV5-6 with TRBJ2-5; 13 bases fit TRBD2. The germline gives CDR1 SGHDT, CDR2 YYEEEE. The J segment lost 5 bases and the V segment lost 4 bases, leaving 8 bases of the junction unmatched. The CDR3 consists of 16 residues. This chain's CDR3 is CASSPPGLAGFETQYF. In DNA form, the CDR3 reads TGTGCCAGCAGCCCACCGGGACTAGCGGGGTTCGAGACCCAGTACTTC.

The V call is TRBV3-1 (or the pseudogene TRBV3-2), the J call TRBJ1-3; D unresolved. Between the trimmed V and J ends, which lost 4 bases and 9 bases, there was a span of 13 bases. The germline CDR1 and CDR2 sequences are LGHDT and YNNKEL (reference sequence). The CDR3 runs to 13 residues. The CDR3 here is CASSRRDLSTIYF. The DNA of the CDR3 is TGTGCCAGCAGCCGTCGAGATCTTTCCACCATATATTTT.

V gene TRBV29-1 combines with J gene TRBJ1-1; D is undetermined. Germline loops: CDR1 SQVTM, CDR2 ANQGSEA. The V and J ends lost 6 bases and 2 bases respectively, with 10 bases between them. The CDR3 has 12 amino acids. CDR3 residues: CSVSGRNTEAFF. In DNA, the CDR3 is TGCAGCGTATCCGGGAGAAACACTGAAGCTTTCTTT. The variable domain in full, completed from reference TRBV29-1 and TRBJ1-1, reads SAVISQKPSRDICQRGTSLTIQCQVDSQVTMMFWYRQQPGQSLTLIATANQGSEATYESGFVIDKFPISRPNLTFSTLTVSNMSPEDSSIYLCSVSGRNTEAFFGQGTRLTVV.